Listed here are 16 T cell receptor beta chains from one sample, sequenced in a study of T cells in Graves' hyperthyroidism and ophthalmopathy. The investigators amplified TCR beta CDR3 regions from RNA transcripts. An initial round of RT-PCR targeting the TCR CDR3 relied on the HTBI primer set. TCRdb processed the multiplex PCR reads anew with MiXCR; each CDR3 protein has one entry. The table shows 340,000 or so distinct CDR3 sequences, with over 15% occurring only once. Sequenced sample: blood. These receptors originate from a woman in her fifties or sixties with Graves' hyperthyroidism.

This clonotype occurred many times. The gene calls are TRBV28 and TRBJ2-3; no clear D gene. V was shortened by 6 bases and J by 0 bases, with 4 bases between the two germline ends. The CDR3 length is 12 residues. The germline CDR1 and CDR2 sequences are MDHEN and SYDVKM. CDR3 region: CASRLSTDTQYF. CDR3 coding DNA: TGTGCCAGCAGGTTAAGCACAGATACGCAGTATTTT.

This clonotype appeared a few times. The chain has TRBV11-2 and TRBJ2-5, with D uncertain. Trimming pared 1 base from V and 5 bases from J, leaving 8 bases between. This CDR3 spans 13 amino acids. Germline CDR1 SGHAT, CDR2 FQNNGV. CDR3 in amino acids: CASSLGFRETQYF. The CDR3 DNA reads as TGTGCCAGCAGCTTAGGGTTTAGGGAGACCCAGTACTTC.

The rearrangement joins TRBV20-1 to TRBJ2-7, with D perhaps matching TRBD2 (5 bases). Looked up from germline, CDR1 is DFQATT and CDR2 is SNEGSKA (reference sequence). This CDR3 has 14 residues. V lost 0 bases, J lost 1 base, and 10 bases lay in between. In nucleotides, the CDR3 is TGCAGTGCTAGAGAAGGAGGCTATTCCTACGAGCAGTACTTC. Protein sequence: CSAREGGYSYEQYF.

The sample holds many counts of this clonotype. The rearrangement joins TRBV7-9 to TRBJ1-1; a possible D gene is TRBD1 (6 bases). Trimming shortened V by 1 base and J by 0 bases, and 12 bases separated the two germline ends. Germline loops: CDR1 SEHNR, CDR2 FQNEAQ (reference sequence). The CDR3 runs 16 residues. The CDR3 nucleotides read TGTGCCAGCAGCTTAGTTCCCGGGACATTGAACACTGAAGCTTTCTTT. This gives the protein CASSLVPGTLNTEAFF.

The chain combines TRBV9 with TRBJ2-1; 7 nucleotides match TRBD2. V trimming: 4 bases; J trimming: 0 bases; junction bases outside the gene matches: 22. The length of the CDR3 is 21 residues. Germline CDR1 SGDLS, CDR2 YYNGEE. Written as DNA, the CDR3 is TGTGCCAGCAGCCGCACGGGAGGTCGGGCCTCAGGGCCCAGCTCCTACAATGAGCAGTTCTTC. Amino acid sequence: CASSRTGGRASGPSSYNEQFF. The whole variable domain, remainder taken from reference TRBV9 and TRBJ2-1, is DSGVTQTPKHLITATGQRVTLRCSPRSGDLSVYWYQQSLDQGLQFLIQYYNGEERAKGNILERFSAQQFPDLHSELNLSSLELGDSALYFCASSRTGGRASGPSSYNEQFFGPGTRLTVL.

This clonotype came up many times. The J gene is TRBJ2-3, the V gene TRBV11-2; 7 bases fit TRBD1. The CDR3 extends over 16 amino acids. With 1 base clipped from V and 0 bases from J, the junction kept 4 bases outside the gene matches. Germline assignment: CDR1 SGHAT and CDR2 FQNNGV. CDR3 protein: CASSLAPTGSTDTQYF. CDR3 nucleotides: TGTGCCAGCAGCTTAGCCCCGACAGGGAGCACAGATACGCAGTATTTT.

This clonotype was seen a few times. The chain is built from TRBV3-1 and TRBJ1-6; no reliable D call. Germline V lookup: CDR1 LGHDT, CDR2 YNNKEL (reference sequence). Trimming took 0 bases from V and 6 from J, leaving 9 bases between them. CDR3 length equals 15 residues. This CDR3 is CASSQDQAFNSPLHF. The DNA of the CDR3 is TGTGCCAGCAGCCAAGATCAGGCTTTTAATTCACCCCTCCACTTT.

The chain has TRBV20-1 and TRBJ2-5, with 14 bases matching TRBD2. This CDR3 is 15 amino acids long. Germline values: CDR1 DFQATT, CDR2 SNEGSKA (reference sequence). After removal of 5 bases from V and 4 bases from J, the junction contained 6 bases not matched to a gene. CDR3 loop: CSAARGLAGGETQYF. CDR3 sequence (DNA): TGCAGTGCTGCACGTGGACTAGCGGGAGGAGAGACCCAGTACTTC.

This clonotype was counted ten times or more. The V call is TRBV29-1, the J call TRBJ2-2; a weak D match, TRBD1 (5 bases). CDR3 size: 13 residues. Per germline, CDR1 SQVTM and CDR2 ANQGSEA. The V end was cut by 5 bases, the J end by 0 bases, with 7 bases between. The CDR3 region is CSVQGANTGELFF. As DNA, the CDR3 is TGCAGCGTTCAAGGGGCGAACACCGGGGAGCTGTTTTTT.

This clonotype occurred many times. This chain uses TRBV12-3 or TRBV12-4 with TRBJ1-5; D unresolved. Between the trimmed V and J ends, which lost 6 bases and 9 bases, there was a span of 12 bases. The CDR3 loop spans 12 amino acids. The CDR3, as DNA: TGTGCCAGCAGCCTACAAGGGAGGCCCCAGCATTTT. Residues: CASSLQGRPQHF.

This chain links TRBV6-1 with TRBJ2-7; 9 bases fit TRBD1. Trimming at V came to 3 bases and at J to 2 bases, leaving 5 bases not matched to a gene. The CDR3 sequence is 15 residues long. The germline gives CDR1 MNHNS, CDR2 SASEGT. The CDR3 nucleotides read TGTGCCAGCAGTGAGGAGACAGGGGGTGCCTACGAGCAGTACGTC. Protein sequence: CASSEETGGAYEQYV.

The sample holds many counts of this clonotype. The genes are TRBV6-1 and TRBJ2-7, with TRBD1 identical over 9 bases. Looked up from germline, CDR1 is MNHNS and CDR2 is SASEGT. The CDR3 covers 12 residues. J gave up 9 bases and V 8 bases, and 8 bases lay outside the gene matches. This chain's CDR3 is CASGHRGQGQYV. In nucleotides, the CDR3 is TGTGCCAGCGGCCACAGGGGGCAGGGGCAGTACGTC.

This clonotype showed up just a few times. The V call is TRBV7-6, the J call TRBJ2-1; D unresolved. In germline, CDR1 is SGHVS, CDR2 FNYEAQ. V shed 2 bases and J shed 8 bases, with 10 bases lying between them. This CDR3 contains 13 residues. CDR3 sequence reads: CASSLSQHDEQFF. CDR3 DNA: TGTGCCAGCAGCTTATCCCAACACGATGAGCAGTTCTTC.

The V gene is TRBV28, the J gene TRBJ2-1; D tentatively fits TRBD1 or TRBD2 (5 bases each). Germline V lookup: CDR1 MDHEN, CDR2 SYDVKM. This CDR3 comprises 13 residues. The V end was cut by 6 bases, the J end by 12 bases, with 18 bases between. The CDR3 region has the DNA TGTGCCAGCAGGGCCCCTTCGGGGCGCGGGCAGTTCTTC. Translating it yields CASRAPSGRGQFF.

A few counts support this clonotype. The chain uses TRBV7-2 and TRBJ2-3; 11 nucleotides agree with TRBD2. CDR1 and CDR2 from the germline V gene are SGHTA and FQGNSA. This CDR3 region has 16 residues. J lost 2 bases, V lost 3 bases, and 4 bases had no gene match. In DNA form, the CDR3 reads TGTGCCAGCAGCTTGGGACTAGCGGTAATCACAGATACGCAGTATTTT. This gives the protein CASSLGLAVITDTQYF.

At least ten counts were recorded for this clonotype. The chain joins TRBV5-1 to TRBJ1-2; D unresolved. The ends were cut back, 0 bases at V and 4 bases at J, with 10 bases in the middle. Germline V lookup: CDR1 SGHRS, CDR2 YFSETQ. The CDR3 contains 14 residues. The CDR3 coding sequence is TGCGCCAGCAGCTTGGATGCAGGTGTCTATGGCTACACCTTC. Its protein product is CASSLDAGVYGYTF.